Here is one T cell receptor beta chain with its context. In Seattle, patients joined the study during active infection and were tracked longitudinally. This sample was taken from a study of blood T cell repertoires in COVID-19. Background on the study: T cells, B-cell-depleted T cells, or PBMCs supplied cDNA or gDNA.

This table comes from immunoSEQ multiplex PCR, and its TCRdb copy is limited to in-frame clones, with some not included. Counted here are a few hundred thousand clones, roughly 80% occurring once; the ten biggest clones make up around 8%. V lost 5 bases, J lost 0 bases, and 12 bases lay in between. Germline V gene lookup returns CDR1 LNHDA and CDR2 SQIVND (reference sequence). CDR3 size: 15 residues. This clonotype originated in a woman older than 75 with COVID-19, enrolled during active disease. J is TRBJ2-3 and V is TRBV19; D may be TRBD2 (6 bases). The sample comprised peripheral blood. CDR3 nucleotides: TGTGCCAGTAGTTTCTTTGCGGGAAGCACAGATACGCAGTATTTT. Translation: CASSFFAGSTDTQYF.